The rows below give T cell receptor beta chains drawn from one sample of a study of shared clonotypes between healthy human individuals. Sequencing used immunoSEQ multiplex PCR; TCRdb keeps in-frame clones, though not all of them. The profile shows 1,500,000 or so clones, 98% of them singletons. The sequenced sample consisted of naive CD4+ T cells sorted from blood. Receptors originate from a man aged 25-45 years in good health. CDR3s include the opening cysteine and the closing phenylalanine or tryptophan. A D gene is named only where the DNA matches it firmly. Clone size is stated in some rows and not others, as once, few, many or a class when expanded.

TGTGCCAGCGCGTCGCGGACCACCGTTTCCAGGCAGTACTTC	CASASRTTVSRQYF	TRBJ2-7	NA	NA	TRBV7-9
TGTGCCAGCAGTCTCCCGGGACAGGGATTCTCTGGGGCCAACGTCCTGACTTTC	CASSLPGQGFSGANVLTF	TRBJ2-6	NA	TRBD1	TRBV28
TGTGCCAGCAGCCCAGATTTCCACACTGAAGCTTTCTTT	CASSPDFHTEAFF	TRBJ1-1	NA	NA	TRBV5-4
TGTGCCAGTACAGGGACAGCCGAGTCCCAGCATTTT	CASTGTAESQHF	TRBJ1-5	NA	TRBD1	TRBV19
TGTGCCAGCAGCTTGAAACGTCGGGAGCGCGGCACAGATACGCAGTATTTT	CASSLKRRERGTDTQYF	TRBJ2-3	NA	NA	TRBV5-6
TGTGCCAGCAGCCTGGCCGGGACTAGCGGCACAGATACGCAGTATTTT	CASSLAGTSGTDTQYF	TRBJ2-3	NA	TRBD2	TRBV5-4
TGTGCCAGCAGCTTAGCTAGGGACTACGAGCAGTACTTC	CASSLARDYEQYF	TRBJ2-7	once	NA	TRBV11-3
TGCGCCAGCAGTGAGGTCAGCGGGACCTACAATGAGCAGTTCTTC	CASSEVSGTYNEQFF	TRBJ2-1	NA	TRBD2	TRBV10-1
TGTGCCAGCAGTTTACAGGGAAGGGTGGATGGCTACACCTTC	CASSLQGRVDGYTF	TRBJ1-2	NA	NA	TRBV28
TGCAGTGCCACAAGACAGACCCAGTACTTC	CSATRQTQYF	TRBJ2-5	NA	NA	TRBV20-1
TGTGCCAGCAGTTTCCCAAGCCCTGTCACTGAAGCTTTCTTT	CASSFPSPVTEAFF	TRBJ1-1	NA	NA	TRBV28
TGTGCCAGCAGTGAAGGACTCCTAGATACGCAGTATTTT	CASSEGLLDTQYF	TRBJ2-3	NA	NA	TRBV6-1
TGTGCCAGCTCACCTCGACTAGCGGGAGGCACCGGGGAGCTGTTTTTT	CASSPRLAGGTGELFF	TRBJ2-2	NA	TRBD2	TRBV18
TGTGCCACCAGCGGAGGACTAGCGGTTTACAATGAGCAGTTCTTC	CATSGGLAVYNEQFF	TRBJ2-1	NA	TRBD2	TRBV15
TGCGCCAGCAGCTGGGACGGTAGCAATCAGCCCCAGCATTTT	CASSWDGSNQPQHF	TRBJ1-5	NA	NA	TRBV5-1
TGCGCCACCCGAGACACACCACAAGAGACCCAGTACTTC	CATRDTPQETQYF	TRBJ2-5	NA	NA	TRBV10-2
TGTGCCAGTTCAACAGCCCGTGGTGTCACAGATACGCAGTATTTT	CASSTARGVTDTQYF	TRBJ2-3	NA	NA	TRBV18
TGTGCCAGTAGTGATACAGGGTTTGAGCAGTACTTC	CASSDTGFEQYF	TRBJ2-7	once	NA	TRBV19
TGTGCCAGCAGTGAGGGTTCCTACAATGAGCAGTTCTTC	CASSEGSYNEQFF	TRBJ2-1	NA	NA	TRBV2
TGTGCCAGCAGCTTACGGGGACAGGGTCGCGAGCAGTACTTC	CASSLRGQGREQYF	TRBJ2-7	once	TRBD1	TRBV7-2
TGCGCCAGCAGCTTACAGGGGTTCTACGAGCAGTACTTC	CASSLQGFYEQYF	TRBJ2-7	few	TRBD1	TRBV5-1
TGTGCCAGCAGCACAAACCCGACAGGTTTAAACGAGCAGTACTTC	CASSTNPTGLNEQYF	TRBJ2-7	NA	NA	TRBV11-2
TGCGCCAGCAGCCAAGATGTGGTGGGAGCGAACACCGGGGAGCTGTTTTTT	CASSQDVVGANTGELFF	TRBJ2-2	NA	NA	TRBV4-3